This entry describes one T cell receptor (beta chain). Its antigen is undetermined. This sequence may be a read error, since a much larger clone differs from it by one base. The sample contains more than one DNA sequence encoding this CDR3. Each PCR replicate from the sorted subsets contained 150 to 250 ng DNA, which is 30,000 or so T cell genomes. The repertoire was sequenced with immunoSEQ multiplex PCR; TCRdb's copy has only in-frame clones and lacks some. There are 700,000 or so clones in the sample; roughly 70% occur only once, and about 2% lies in the top ten. These data come from a study of shared clonotypes between healthy human individuals. Study results and caveats: Genetic and exposure-history diversity was limited by the few donors.

CDR3 length equals 15 residues. Between the trimmed V and J ends, which lost 5 bases and 0 bases, there was a span of 12 bases. Per the germline V gene, CDR1 is SGHTA and CDR2 is FQGNSA. The origin of this receptor is a woman aged 25 to 45 in good health. The chain carries TRBV7-2 and TRBJ2-3; maybe TRBD2 (5 bases). The sample consisted of memory CD4+ T cells sorted from blood. Specified subset: CD45RA-negative fraction. The CDR3 region has the DNA TGTGCCAGCAGCCCTGACTATCTAAGCACAGATACGCAGTATTTT. Translating gives CASSPDYLSTDTQYF.